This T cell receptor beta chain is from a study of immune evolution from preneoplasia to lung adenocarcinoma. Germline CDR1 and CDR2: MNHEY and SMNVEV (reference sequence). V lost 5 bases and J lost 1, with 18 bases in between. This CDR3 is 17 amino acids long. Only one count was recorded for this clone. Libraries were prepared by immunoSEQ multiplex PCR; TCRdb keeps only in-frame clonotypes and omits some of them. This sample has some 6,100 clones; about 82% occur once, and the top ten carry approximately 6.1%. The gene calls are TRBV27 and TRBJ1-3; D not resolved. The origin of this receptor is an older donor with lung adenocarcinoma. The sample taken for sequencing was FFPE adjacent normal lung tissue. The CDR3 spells CASSEKGSLISGNTIYF. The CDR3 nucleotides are TGTGCCAGCAGTGAGAAGGGTTCCCTTATTTCTGGAAACACCATATATTTT.